This T cell receptor (beta chain) was sequenced in a study of shared clonotypes between healthy human individuals. The authors ran the assay at deep level. Here immunoSEQ multiplex PCR was the method, and the copy in TCRdb shows in-frame clones only, minus some. The sample lists roughly 220,000 clones, 65% to 70% occurring once. The germline V gene has CDR1 KGHSH and CDR2 LQKENI. Trimming removed 4 bases from V and 1 base from J, with 13 bases in between. This CDR3 has 15 amino acids. The table lists this clone with a count of one. Source material: memory CD4+ T cells sorted from blood. As for subset: CD45RA-negative fraction. The clonotype originates from a man younger than 45 in good health. The chain recombines TRBV18 with TRBJ1-1; D perhaps matches TRBD1 (6 bases). CDR3 region: CASSQNRVENTEAFF. The CDR3 DNA sequence: TGTGCCAGCTCACAGAACAGGGTGGAGAACACTGAAGCTTTCTTT.